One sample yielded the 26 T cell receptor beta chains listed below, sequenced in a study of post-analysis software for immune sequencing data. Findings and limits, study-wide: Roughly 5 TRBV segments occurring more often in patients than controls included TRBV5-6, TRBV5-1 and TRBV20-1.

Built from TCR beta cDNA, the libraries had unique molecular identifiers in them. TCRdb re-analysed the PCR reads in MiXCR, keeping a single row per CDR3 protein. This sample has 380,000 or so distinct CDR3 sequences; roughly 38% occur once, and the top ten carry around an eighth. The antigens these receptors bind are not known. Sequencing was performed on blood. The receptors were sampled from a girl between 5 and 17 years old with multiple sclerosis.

CDR3 region: CASSVGGQDHGELFF. DNA of the CDR3: TGTGCCAGCAGCGTAGGAGGACAGGACCACGGGGAGCTGTTTTTT. This chain uses TRBV9 with TRBJ2-2; 7 nucleotides match TRBD1. The CDR3 is 15 amino acids. Germline V lookup: CDR1 SGDLS, CDR2 YYNGEE. The V and J ends lost 0 bases and 7 bases, in that order; junction bases with no gene match: 6.

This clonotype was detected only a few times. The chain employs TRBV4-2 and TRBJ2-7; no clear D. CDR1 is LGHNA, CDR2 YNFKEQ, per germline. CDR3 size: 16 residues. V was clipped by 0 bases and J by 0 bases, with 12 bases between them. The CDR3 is CASSQDPDGGSYEQYF. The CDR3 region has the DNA TGTGCCAGCAGCCAAGACCCAGACGGCGGCTCCTACGAGCAGTACTTC.

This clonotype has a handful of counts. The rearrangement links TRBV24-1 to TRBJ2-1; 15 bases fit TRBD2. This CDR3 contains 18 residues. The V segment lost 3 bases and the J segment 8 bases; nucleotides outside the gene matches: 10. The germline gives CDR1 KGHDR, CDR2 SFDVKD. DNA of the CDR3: TGTGCCACCAGTGATCCCGGGACTAGCGGGGGGATAAGGCATGAGCAGTTCTTC. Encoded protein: CATSDPGTSGGIRHEQFF.

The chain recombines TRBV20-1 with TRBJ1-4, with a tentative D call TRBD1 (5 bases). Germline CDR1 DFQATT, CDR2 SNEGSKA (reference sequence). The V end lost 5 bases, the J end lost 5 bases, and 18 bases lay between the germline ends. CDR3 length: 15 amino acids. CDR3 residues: CSAGPSGRVNEKLFF. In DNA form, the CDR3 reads TGCAGTGCTGGACCTTCAGGGAGGGTGAATGAAAAACTGTTTTTT.

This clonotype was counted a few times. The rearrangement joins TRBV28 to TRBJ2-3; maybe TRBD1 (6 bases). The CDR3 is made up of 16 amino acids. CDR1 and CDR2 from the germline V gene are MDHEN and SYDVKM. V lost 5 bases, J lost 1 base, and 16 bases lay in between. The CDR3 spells CASSVFQGTGTDTQYF. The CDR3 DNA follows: TGTGCCAGCAGTGTCTTCCAGGGGACGGGCACAGATACGCAGTATTTT.

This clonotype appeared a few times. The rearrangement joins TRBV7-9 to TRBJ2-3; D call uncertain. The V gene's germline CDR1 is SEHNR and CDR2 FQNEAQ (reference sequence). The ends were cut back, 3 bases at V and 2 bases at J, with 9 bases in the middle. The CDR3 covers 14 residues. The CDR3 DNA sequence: TGTGCCAGCAGCTTTGCAGAGATCACAGATACGCAGTATTTT. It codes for CASSFAEITDTQYF.

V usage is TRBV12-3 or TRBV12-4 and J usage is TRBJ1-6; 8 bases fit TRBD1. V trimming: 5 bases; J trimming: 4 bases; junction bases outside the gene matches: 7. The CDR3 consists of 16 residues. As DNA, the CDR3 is TGTGCCAGCAGTCCCGGACAGGGTACTTATAATTCACCCCTCCACTTT. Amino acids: CASSPGQGTYNSPLHF.

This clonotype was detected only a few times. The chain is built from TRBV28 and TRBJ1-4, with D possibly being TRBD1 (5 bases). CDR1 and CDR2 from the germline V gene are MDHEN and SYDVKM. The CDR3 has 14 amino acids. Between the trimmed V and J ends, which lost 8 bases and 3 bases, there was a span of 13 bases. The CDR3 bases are TGTGCCAGCTCGTACGGGGCGGCTAATGAAAAACTGTTTTTT. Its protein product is CASSYGAANEKLFF.

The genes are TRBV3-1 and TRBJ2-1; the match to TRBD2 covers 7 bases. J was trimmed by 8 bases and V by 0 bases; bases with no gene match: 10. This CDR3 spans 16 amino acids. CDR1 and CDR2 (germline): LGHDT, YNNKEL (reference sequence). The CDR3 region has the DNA TGTGCCAGCAGCCAAGATCGAACGGGGGGTGTCGATGAGCAGTTCTTC. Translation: CASSQDRTGGVDEQFF.

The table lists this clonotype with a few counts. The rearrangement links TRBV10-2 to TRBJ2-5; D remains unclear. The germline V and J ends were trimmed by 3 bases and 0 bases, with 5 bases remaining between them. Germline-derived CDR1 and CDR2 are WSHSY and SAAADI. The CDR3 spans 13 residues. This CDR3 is CASSETDQETQYF. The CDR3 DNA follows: TGCGCCAGCAGTGAAACAGACCAAGAGACCCAGTACTTC.

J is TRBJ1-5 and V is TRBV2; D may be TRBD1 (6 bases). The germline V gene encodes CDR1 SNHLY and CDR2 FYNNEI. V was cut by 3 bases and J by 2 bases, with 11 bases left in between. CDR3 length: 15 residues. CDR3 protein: CASSEWSGGNQPQHF. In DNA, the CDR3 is TGTGCCAGCAGTGAGTGGTCAGGGGGCAATCAGCCCCAGCATTTT.

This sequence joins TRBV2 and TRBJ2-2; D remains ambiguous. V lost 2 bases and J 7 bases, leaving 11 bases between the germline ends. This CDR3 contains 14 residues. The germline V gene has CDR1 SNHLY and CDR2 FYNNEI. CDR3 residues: CASSETRVGGELFF. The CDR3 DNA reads TGTGCCAGCAGTGAAACTCGGGTGGGCGGGGAGCTGTTTTTT.

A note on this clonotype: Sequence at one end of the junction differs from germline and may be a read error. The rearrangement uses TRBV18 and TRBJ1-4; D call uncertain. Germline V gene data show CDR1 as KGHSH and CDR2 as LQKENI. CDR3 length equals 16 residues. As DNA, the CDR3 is TGTGCCAACTCACCAGCTAACCCAGGAGGAAATGAAAAACTGTTTTTT. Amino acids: CANSPANPGGNEKLFF.

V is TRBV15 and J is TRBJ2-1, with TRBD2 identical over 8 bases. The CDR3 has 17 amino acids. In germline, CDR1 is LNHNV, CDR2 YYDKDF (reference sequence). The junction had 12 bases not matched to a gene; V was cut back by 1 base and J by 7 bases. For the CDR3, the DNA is TGTGCCACCAGCAGAGGTTCGCGGGGGGCCTCTAAGAATGAGCAGTTCTTC. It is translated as CATSRGSRGASKNEQFF.

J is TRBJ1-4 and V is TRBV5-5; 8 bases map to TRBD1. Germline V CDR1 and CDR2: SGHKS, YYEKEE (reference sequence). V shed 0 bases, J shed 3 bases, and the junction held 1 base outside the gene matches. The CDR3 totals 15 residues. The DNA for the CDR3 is TGTGCCAGCAGCTTGGACAGGGGGGCTAATGAAAAACTGTTTTTT. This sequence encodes CASSLDRGANEKLFF.

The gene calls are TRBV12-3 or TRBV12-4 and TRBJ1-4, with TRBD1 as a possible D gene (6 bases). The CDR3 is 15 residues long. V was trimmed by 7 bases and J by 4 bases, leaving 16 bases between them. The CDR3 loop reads CASTSDGQLNEKLFF. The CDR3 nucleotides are TGTGCCAGCACCTCGGATGGACAGCTTAATGAAAAACTGTTTTTT.

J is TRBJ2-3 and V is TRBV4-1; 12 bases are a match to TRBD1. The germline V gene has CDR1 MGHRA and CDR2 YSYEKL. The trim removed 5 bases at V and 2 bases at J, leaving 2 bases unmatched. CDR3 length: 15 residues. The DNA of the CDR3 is TGCGCCAGCAGCGGGACAGGGGGCACCACAGATACGCAGTATTTT. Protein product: CASSGTGGTTDTQYF.

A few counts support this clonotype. The CDR3 protein is CSVELTGTGSSYNEQFF. The CDR3 DNA is TGCAGCGTTGAATTGACCGGGACAGGGAGTTCCTACAATGAGCAGTTCTTC. The V gene is TRBV29-1, the J gene TRBJ2-1; 9 bases are a match to TRBD1. This CDR3 contains 17 residues. Germline V gene lookup returns CDR1 SQVTM and CDR2 ANQGSEA. V shed 2 bases, J shed 1 base, and the junction held 9 bases outside the gene matches.

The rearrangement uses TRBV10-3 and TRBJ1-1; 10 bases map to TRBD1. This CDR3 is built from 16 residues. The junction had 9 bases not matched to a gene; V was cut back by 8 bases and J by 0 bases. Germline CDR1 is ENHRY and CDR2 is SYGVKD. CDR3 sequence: CAIAGQGSPMNTEAFF. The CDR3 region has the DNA TGTGCCATCGCGGGACAGGGGAGCCCCATGAACACTGAAGCTTTCTTT.

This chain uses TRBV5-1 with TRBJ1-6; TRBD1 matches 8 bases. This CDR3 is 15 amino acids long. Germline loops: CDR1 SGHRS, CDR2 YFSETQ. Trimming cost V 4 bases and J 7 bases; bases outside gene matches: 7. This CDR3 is CASSLIGQGNSPLHF. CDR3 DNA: TGCGCCAGCAGCCTCATCGGACAGGGAAATTCACCCCTCCACTTT.

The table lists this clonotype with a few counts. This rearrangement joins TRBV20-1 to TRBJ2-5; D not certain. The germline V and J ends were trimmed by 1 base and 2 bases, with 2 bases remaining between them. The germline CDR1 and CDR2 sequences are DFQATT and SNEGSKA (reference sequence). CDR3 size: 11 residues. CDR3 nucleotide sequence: TGCAGTGCTAGAGGTCAAGAGACCCAGTACTTC. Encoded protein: CSARGQETQYF.

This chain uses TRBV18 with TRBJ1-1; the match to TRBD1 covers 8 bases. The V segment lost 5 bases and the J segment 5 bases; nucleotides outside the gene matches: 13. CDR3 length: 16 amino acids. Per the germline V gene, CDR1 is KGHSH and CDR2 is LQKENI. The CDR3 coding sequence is TGTGCCAGCTCAAATAGTCAGGGGGCATCAGGGACTGAAGCTTTCTTT. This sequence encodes CASSNSQGASGTEAFF.

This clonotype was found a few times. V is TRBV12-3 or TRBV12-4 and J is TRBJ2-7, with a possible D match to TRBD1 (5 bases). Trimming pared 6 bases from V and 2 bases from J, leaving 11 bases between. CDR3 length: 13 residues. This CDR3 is CASSLQETYEQYF. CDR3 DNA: TGTGCCAGCAGCTTACAGGAGACCTACGAGCAGTACTTC.

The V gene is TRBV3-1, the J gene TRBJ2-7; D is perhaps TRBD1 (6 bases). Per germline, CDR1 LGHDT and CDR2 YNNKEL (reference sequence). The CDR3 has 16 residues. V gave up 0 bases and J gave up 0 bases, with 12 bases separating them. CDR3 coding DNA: TGTGCCAGCAGCCAAGATCTGAGCAGGGGCTCCTACGAGCAGTACTTC. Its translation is CASSQDLSRGSYEQYF.

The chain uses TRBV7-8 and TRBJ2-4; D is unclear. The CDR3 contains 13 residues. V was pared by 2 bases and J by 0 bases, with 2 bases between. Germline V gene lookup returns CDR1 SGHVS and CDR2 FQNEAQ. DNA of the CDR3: TGTGCCAGCAGCTTAACAGCCAAAAACATTCAGTACTTC. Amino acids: CASSLTAKNIQYF.

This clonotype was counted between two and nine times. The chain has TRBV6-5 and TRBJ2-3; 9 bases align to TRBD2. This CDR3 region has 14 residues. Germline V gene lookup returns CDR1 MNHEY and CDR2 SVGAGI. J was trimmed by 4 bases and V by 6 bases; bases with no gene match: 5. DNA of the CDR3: TGTGCCAGCAGGGGTAGCGGGGGTGCAGATACGCAGTATTTT. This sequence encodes CASRGSGGADTQYF.